What follows are 12 T cell receptor beta chains derived from one specimen sequenced in a study of CD8+CD57+ T cells in acquired aplastic anemia. The authors sequenced patients whose flow cytometry had shown CD8+CD57+ cell expansion. Genomic DNA constituted the template upon which TCR beta VDJ and CDR3 profiling was performed. From the reads, TCRdb called clonotypes with MiXCR, one entry per CDR3 protein. The data hold 180,000 or so distinct CDR3 sequences, with about 60% observed a single time. Sample: sorted CD4+, CD8+, or CD8+CD57+ T cells (not recorded which) from PBMCs. The source of these receptors is a human donor with aplastic anemia.

The chain combines TRBV10-3 with TRBJ1-3; D gene uncertain. V lost 2 bases and J 1 base, leaving 6 bases between the germline ends. The CDR3 runs 14 residues. Looked up from germline, CDR1 is ENHRY and CDR2 is SYGVKD. CDR3 in DNA: TGTGCCATCAGTGAGACAGAGTCTGGAAACACCATATATTTT. Translated, it gives CAISETESGNTIYF.

The chain recombines TRBV7-2 with TRBJ2-4, with D possibly being TRBD1 or TRBD2 (5 bases each). The germline V and J ends were trimmed by 4 bases and 8 bases, with 15 bases remaining between them. The CDR3 extends over 14 amino acids. The germline gives CDR1 SGHTA, CDR2 FQGNSA. The CDR3 nucleotides are TGTGCCAGCAGCTGGACAAAGAGGGCGGACATTCAGTACTTC. This translates into CASSWTKRADIQYF.

Many counts were recorded for this clonotype. The rearrangement joins TRBV7-9 to TRBJ2-7, with unresolved D. The length of the CDR3 is 13 residues. V gave up 3 bases and J gave up 4 bases, with 10 bases separating them. CDR1 and CDR2 (germline): SEHNR, FQNEAQ (reference sequence). Written as DNA, the CDR3 is TGTGCCAGCAGCTTTAGTGAGGCATACGAGCAGTACTTC. Translation: CASSFSEAYEQYF.

The chain couples TRBV2 to TRBJ2-7; D might be TRBD1 or TRBD2, each matching 6 bases. V was clipped by 8 bases and J by 3 bases, with 17 bases between them. Germline CDR1 is SNHLY and CDR2 is FYNNEI. This CDR3 comprises 14 residues. CDR3 bases: TGTGCCAGCCTAGGAGGAGGAGGGGGCTACGAGCAGTACTTC. As protein: CASLGGGGGYEQYF.

This clonotype was picked up a small number of times. The chain joins TRBV3-1 to TRBJ1-4; 7 bases are shared with TRBD1. With V trimmed by 4 bases and J by 5 bases, 7 bases remained unmatched. The CDR3 is 15 amino acids. Germline V gene data show CDR1 as LGHDT and CDR2 as YNNKEL (reference sequence). The CDR3 region has the DNA TGTGCCAGCAGCCTCTCCGGGACAGTAAATGAAAAACTGTTTTTT. Protein product: CASSLSGTVNEKLFF.

CDR3 in amino acids: CASSIGGLLAGNNEQFF. The CDR3 DNA reads TGTGCCAGCAGCATCGGGGGGCTACTAGCGGGGAACAATGAGCAGTTCTTC. This chain joins TRBV7-3 and TRBJ2-1, with 10 bases that match TRBD2. Germline values: CDR1 SGHTA, CDR2 FQGTGA. Trimming cost V 5 bases and J 5 bases; bases outside gene matches: 12. The CDR3 runs 17 residues.

This clonotype was seen a single time. The rearrangement links TRBV20-1 to TRBJ2-2, with D possibly being TRBD2 (5 bases). V shed 4 bases and J shed 5 bases, with 11 bases lying between them. Germline V CDR1 and CDR2: DFQATT, SNEGSKA (reference sequence). CDR3 length equals 13 residues. The CDR3 region is CSATGPGTGELFF. The DNA for the CDR3 is TGCAGTGCTACCGGACCGGGAACCGGGGAGCTGTTTTTT.

This clonotype came up many times. The chain recombines TRBV6-1 with TRBJ1-5; perhaps TRBD1 as D (5 bases). Per germline, CDR1 MNHNS and CDR2 SASEGT. The CDR3 consists of 15 residues. V dropped 2 bases and J dropped 2 bases, with 10 bases sitting between them. The CDR3 loop reads CASSEFGGGNQPQHF. The CDR3 DNA follows: TGTGCCAGCAGTGAATTCGGGGGGGGCAATCAGCCCCAGCATTTT.

V usage is TRBV15 and J usage is TRBJ2-3; 10 bases agree with TRBD1. J lost 3 bases, V lost 2 bases, and 5 bases had no gene match. The CDR3 is made up of 16 amino acids. Looked up from germline, CDR1 is LNHNV and CDR2 is YYDKDF (reference sequence). The CDR3 region is CATSRHRTGGTDTQYF. The CDR3 region has the DNA TGTGCCACCAGCAGACATCGGACAGGGGGAACAGATACGCAGTATTTT.

This clonotype was recorded once. The V gene is TRBV9, the J gene TRBJ2-3; TRBD1 agrees at 10 bases. V lost 0 bases, J lost 2 bases, and 3 bases stayed unmatched. CDR1 and CDR2 (germline): SGDLS, YYNGEE. This CDR3 comprises 16 residues. The CDR3 region is CASSVETGGNTDTQYF. As DNA, the CDR3 is TGTGCCAGCAGCGTAGAGACAGGGGGCAACACAGATACGCAGTATTTT.

As concerns this clonotype: It may be a read error: a sequence one base away is much more abundant. This chain connects TRBV5-6 to TRBJ2-1; 8 bases agree with TRBD2. Germline trimming cut 5 bases from V and 4 bases from J; bases unmatched to any gene: 11. Germline lookup yields CDR1 SGHDT and CDR2 YYEEEE. The CDR3 extends over 16 amino acids. The DNA of the CDR3 is TGTGCCAGCAGTTCGACCGGCGGGGGGTATTACAATGAGCAGTTCTTC. This gives the protein CASSSTGGGYYNEQFF.

The rearrangement uses TRBV20-1 and TRBJ1-4, with D hard to call. Trimming removed 0 bases from V and 6 bases from J, with 11 bases in between. Per the germline V gene, CDR1 is DFQATT and CDR2 is SNEGSKA (reference sequence). The CDR3 is 14 amino acids. The CDR3 loop reads CSARDGVSDEKLFF. CDR3 nucleotide sequence: TGCAGTGCTAGAGATGGTGTCTCGGATGAAAAACTGTTTTTT.